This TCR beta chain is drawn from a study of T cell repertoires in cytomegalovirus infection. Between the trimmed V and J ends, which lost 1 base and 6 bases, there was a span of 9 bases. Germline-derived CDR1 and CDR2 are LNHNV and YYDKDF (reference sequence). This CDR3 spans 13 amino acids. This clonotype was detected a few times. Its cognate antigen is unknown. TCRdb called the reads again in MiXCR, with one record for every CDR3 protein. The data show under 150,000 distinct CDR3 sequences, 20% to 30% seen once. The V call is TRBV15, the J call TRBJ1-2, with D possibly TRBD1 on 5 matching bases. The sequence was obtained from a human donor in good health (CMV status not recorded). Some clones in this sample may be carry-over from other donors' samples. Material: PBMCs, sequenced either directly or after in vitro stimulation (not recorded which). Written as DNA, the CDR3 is TGTGCCACCAGCAGAGCCCAGGGTGATGGCTACACCTTC. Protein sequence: CATSRAQGDGYTF.